This TCR beta chain is drawn from a study of shared T cell receptors in the human thymus. Data came from immunoSEQ multiplex PCR; TCRdb stores just in-frame clones and leaves some out. The sample lists roughly 410,000 clones; around 93% were seen once. J was trimmed by 2 bases and V by 3 bases; bases with no gene match: 4. In germline, CDR1 is SGHDT, CDR2 YYEEEE. This CDR3 has 15 amino acids. The sample taken for sequencing was thymocytes. The TCR was taken from a human donor. This chain connects TRBV5-6 to TRBJ2-5, with 10 bases identical to TRBD1. This chain's CDR3 is CASSWGQGQQETQYF. The CDR3 DNA follows: TGTGCCAGCAGCTGGGGACAGGGGCAACAAGAGACCCAGTACTTC. Using reference TRBV5-6 and TRBJ2-5 for the parts outside the CDR3, the full variable domain is DAGVTQSPTHLIKTRGQQVTLRCSPKSGHDTVSWYQQALGQGPQFIFQYYEEEERQRGNFPDRFSGHQFPNYSSELNVNALLLGDSALYLCASSWGQGQQETQYFGPGTRLLVL.